This TCR beta chain was documented in a study of blood T cell repertoires in COVID-19. Study in general: Specimens from acute and convalescent COVID-19 originated in the United States, Italy and Spain. PBMCs, B-cell-depleted T cells, or T cells provided the cDNA or gDNA that made up the material.

As processed by the authors: Researchers report that nucleated cell counts were estimated from reference gene primer amplification. Produced via immunoSEQ multiplex PCR; TCRdb's table is partial and in-frame only. The DNA gave D and trimming, while V, J and clone size come from that table. The data contain roughly 130,000 clones, more than 75% of them singletons. Germline loops: CDR1 LGHDT, CDR2 YNNKEL (reference sequence). Trimming left V 0 bases short and J 5 bases short, with 13 bases between. The CDR3 covers 16 residues. The chain links TRBV3-1 (or the pseudogene TRBV3-2) to TRBJ1-4; tentatively, D is TRBD1 (5 bases). Sequenced sample: peripheral blood. This clonotype was obtained from a man aged 45-60 years with active COVID-19. This CDR3 reads CASSQDFGGGNEKLFF. The CDR3 DNA is TGTGCCAGCAGCCAAGATTTCGGGGGTGGGAATGAAAAACTGTTTTTT.